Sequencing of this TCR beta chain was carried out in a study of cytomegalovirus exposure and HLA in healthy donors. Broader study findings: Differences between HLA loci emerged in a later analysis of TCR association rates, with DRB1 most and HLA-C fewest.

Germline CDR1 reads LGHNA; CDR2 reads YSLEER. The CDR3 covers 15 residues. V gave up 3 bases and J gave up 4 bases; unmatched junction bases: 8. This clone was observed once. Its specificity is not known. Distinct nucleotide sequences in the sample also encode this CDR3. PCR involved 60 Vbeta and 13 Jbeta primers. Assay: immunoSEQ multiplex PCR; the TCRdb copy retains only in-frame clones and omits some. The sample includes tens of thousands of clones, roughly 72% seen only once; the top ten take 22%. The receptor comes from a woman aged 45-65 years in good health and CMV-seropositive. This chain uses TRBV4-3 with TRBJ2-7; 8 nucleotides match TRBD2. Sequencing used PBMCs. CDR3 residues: CASSQGSSGRYEQYF. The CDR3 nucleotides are TGCGCCAGCAGCCAGGGGTCTAGCGGGCGGTACGAGCAGTACTTC.